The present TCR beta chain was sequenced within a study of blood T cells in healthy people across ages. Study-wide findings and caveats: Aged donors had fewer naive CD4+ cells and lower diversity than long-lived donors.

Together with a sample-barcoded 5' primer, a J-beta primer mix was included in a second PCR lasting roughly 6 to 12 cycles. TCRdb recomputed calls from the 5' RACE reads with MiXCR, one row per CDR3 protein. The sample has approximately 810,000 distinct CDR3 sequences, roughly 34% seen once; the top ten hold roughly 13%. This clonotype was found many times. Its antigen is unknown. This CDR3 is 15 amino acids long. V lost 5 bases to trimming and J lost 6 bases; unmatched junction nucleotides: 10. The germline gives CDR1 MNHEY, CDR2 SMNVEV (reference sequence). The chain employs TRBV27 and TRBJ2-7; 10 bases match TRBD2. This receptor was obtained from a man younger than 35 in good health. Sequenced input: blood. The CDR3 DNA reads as TGTGCCAGCAGTACCTTTAGCGGGGGGCCCCTCGAGCAGTACTTC. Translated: CASSTFSGGPLEQYF.